This T cell receptor (beta chain) was sequenced during a study of blood T cell repertoires in COVID-19. The CDR3 extends over 13 amino acids. CDR1 and CDR2 from the germline V gene are SGHDN and FVKESK. V lost 4 bases to trimming and J lost 1 base, with 5 bases between them. Participants' reported clinical history set cohort assignment. The protocol was immunoSEQ multiplex PCR, while the TCRdb copy is restricted to in-frame clones and leaves out a portion. The sample yields about 430,000 clones, 75% to 90% seen once. The V and J genes are TRBV14 and TRBJ2-1; D not resolved. Sequencing was done on a sample of PBMCs or T cells enriched from blood (not recorded which). The clonotype originates from a man aged 25-40 years who had recovered from COVID-19. The CDR3 sequence is CASSPQSYNEQFF. The CDR3 region has the DNA TGTGCCAGCAGCCCCCAGTCCTACAATGAGCAGTTCTTC.